This T cell receptor (beta chain) stems from a study of blood T cell repertoires in COVID-19. TCRdb's table, derived via immunoSEQ multiplex PCR, lists solely in-frame clones and lacks some. The sample lists some 110,000 clones; around 87% were seen once. Germline V gene lookup returns CDR1 SQVTM and CDR2 ANQGSEA. The CDR3 has 15 amino acids. Trimming left V 4 bases short and J 6 bases short, with 22 bases between. Input material: peripheral blood. The rearrangement links TRBV29-1 to TRBJ2-7, with D unresolved. The source is a human donor in a cohort sampled during active COVID-19. CDR3 residues: CSVASSIPARREQYF. For the CDR3, the DNA is TGCAGCGTTGCTAGTTCAATCCCCGCGCGCCGCGAGCAGTACTTC.